This TCR beta chain came from a study of CD8+CD57+ T cells in acquired aplastic anemia. Study summary: Across the sorted CD4+ and CD8+ cells, DNA amounts averaged about 3.2 ug.

Sequencing involved patients with CD8+CD57+ cell expansion previously shown by flow cytometry. CDR1 is SGHAT, CDR2 FQDESV, per germline (reference sequence). The ends were cut back, 5 bases at V and 4 bases at J, with 20 bases in the middle. The length of the CDR3 is 17 residues. Genomic DNA provided the template from which TCR beta VDJ and CDR3 profiles were obtained. TCRdb independently ran MiXCR on the reads; one entry per CDR3 protein. The repertoire consists of fewer than 200,000 distinct CDR3 sequences, with roughly 48% occurring once and the leading ten covering around 1.1%. This sequence was found in a human donor with aplastic anemia. The rearrangement links TRBV11-1 to TRBJ2-2; the D is unclear. The source material was sorted CD4+, CD8+, or CD8+CD57+ T cells (not recorded which) from PBMCs. The CDR3 DNA reads as TGTGCCAGCAGCGCCCCCGGCAGGTCCTCAAGCACCGGGGAGCTGTTTTTT. Translating gives CASSAPGRSSSTGELFF.